The rows below give T cell receptor beta chains drawn from one sample of a study of T cell responses to AZD1222 COVID-19 vaccine. TCRdb keeps only in-frame clones here, not all; method: immunoSEQ multiplex PCR. Of about 130,000 clones in the sample, roughly 91% are singletons; the top ten hold approximately 6.5%. The sample was peripheral blood, taken 28 days after the second AZD1222 dose. Receptor source: an adult who received the AZD1222 COVID-19 vaccine. Each CDR3 is given with its conserved first and last residue.

v_call: TRBV9
cdr3_aa: CASSMTGEDTEAFF

v_call: TRBV4-1
cdr3_aa: CASSQAGSGGARRETQYF

v_call: TRBV9
cdr3_aa: CASSVESSGGTGELFF

v_call: TRBV13
cdr3_aa: CASSFSIVSPDTQYF

v_call: TRBV5-1
cdr3_aa: CASSGGGYGYTF

v_call: TRBV5-1
cdr3_aa: CASSPRQGVEAFF

v_call: TRBV3-1/TRBV3-2
cdr3_aa: CASSPKDRDGSYQETQYF

v_call: TRBV18
cdr3_aa: CASSPQGLETQYF

v_call: TRBV5-1
cdr3_aa: CASSLIPPRDRGWRGYTF

v_call: TRBV19
cdr3_aa: CASSQGGGGRQPQHF

v_call: TRBV10-3
cdr3_aa: CAISRGGQETQYF

v_call: TRBV18
cdr3_aa: CASSPEQQNTEAFF

v_call: TRBV30
cdr3_aa: CAWRQTQPETQYF

v_call: TRBV5-1
cdr3_aa: CASSLLVGRGDTQYF

v_call: TRBV10-3
cdr3_aa: CAISGRGIDYNEQFF

v_call: TRBV30
cdr3_aa: CAWSVPGTWRTEAFF

v_call: TRBV11-2
cdr3_aa: CASSLDFQAYNEQFF

v_call: TRBV7-9
cdr3_aa: CASSLTSVTEAFF

v_call: TRBV11-3
cdr3_aa: CASSRVAGAVVQFF

v_call: TRBV18
cdr3_aa: CASSPTGENQPQHF

v_call: TRBV4-1
cdr3_aa: CASSQFKVPLVNSPLHF

v_call: TRBV4-2
cdr3_aa: CASSQVVSVVGEKLFF

v_call: TRBV5-8
cdr3_aa: CASSLTGSPQHF

v_call: TRBV11-2
cdr3_aa: CASSLDRAISGNTIYF

v_call: TRBV7-2
cdr3_aa: CASSPWTGTNSPLHF

v_call: TRBV9
cdr3_aa: CASSARGRGKFQETQYF

v_call: TRBV6-1
cdr3_aa: CASSDQGAGYEQYF

v_call: TRBV18
cdr3_aa: CASSPGRTGGNYGYTF

v_call: TRBV3-1/TRBV3-2
cdr3_aa: CASSVDRGRDTQYF

v_call: TRBV7-8
cdr3_aa: CASSPPLAGGHSYNEQFF

v_call: TRBV18
cdr3_aa: CASSPTIDYGYTF

v_call: TRBV25-1
cdr3_aa: CASSPPQGESPLHF

v_call: TRBV3-1/TRBV3-2
cdr3_aa: CASSQATPGELFF

v_call: TRBV6-2/TRBV6-3
cdr3_aa: CASSYSFGQPQHF

v_call: TRBV27
cdr3_aa: CASSLWSGEQFF

v_call: TRBV29-1
cdr3_aa: CSVGRGQGDTEAFF

v_call: TRBV30
cdr3_aa: CAWSPTGYEQYF

v_call: TRBV10-3
cdr3_aa: CAISNQDRRRTYGYTF

v_call: TRBV23-1
cdr3_aa: CASSQRPKGPNSGNTIYF

v_call: TRBV5-1
cdr3_aa: CASSAGTGDNGYTF

v_call: TRBV3-1/TRBV3-2
cdr3_aa: CASSQAGGTETQYF

v_call: TRBV19
cdr3_aa: CASSLDRVGNTIYF

v_call: TRBV27
cdr3_aa: CASSLTLGGAPYNEQFF

v_call: TRBV28
cdr3_aa: CASSSNTGGYTF

v_call: TRBV20-1
cdr3_aa: CSASSQGLNEKLFF

v_call: TRBV15
cdr3_aa: CATSLAQETQYF